The rows below give T cell receptor beta chains drawn from one sample of a study of CD8 T cells in Susac syndrome. Using its own MiXCR run on the immunoSEQ multiplex PCR reads, TCRdb lists one record per CDR3 protein. Here the sample spans under 250,000 distinct CDR3 sequences, about 95% being singletons. The sample was CD4+ T cells from PBMCs. Receptor source: a human donor with Susac syndrome. The CDR3 runs from the conserved cysteine through the conserved F or W. The D gene is left open where the match is weak. Some rows have no size entry. The others give once, few or many, or a class for an expanded clone.

d_call	v_call	j_call	clone_size	cdr3_nt	cdr3_aa
TRBD1	TRBV30	TRBJ1-2	-	TGTGCCTGGAGTCGTCAGGGGGGTGATGGCTACACCTTC	CAWSRQGGDGYTF
-	TRBV29-1	TRBJ2-1	-	TGCAGCGTTGAATCTAGTTGGAGGTCGACCTACAATGAGCAGTTCTTC	CSVESSWRSTYNEQFF
-	TRBV25-1	TRBJ2-4	-	TGTGCCAGCAGTGAATGGTCCAGCCAGGACATTCAGTACTTC	CASSEWSSQDIQYF
-	TRBV5-1	TRBJ1-6	-	TGCGCCAGCAGCACACAGGGCTCCTATAATTCACCCCTCCACTTT	CASSTQGSYNSPLHF
TRBD1	TRBV19	TRBJ1-2	few	TGTGCCACCTCCGACAGGGTTGGCTACACCTTC	CATSDRVGYTF
-	TRBV21-1	TRBJ2-3	-	TGTGCCAGCAGCAAAGTGAGGGGTACGGGCGATACGCAGTATTTT	CASSKVRGTGDTQYF
TRBD1	TRBV5-4	TRBJ1-6	-	TGTGCCAGCAGCTCTACTCTCTTAAACAGGGGAAGGAATTCACCCCTCCACTTT	CASSSTLLNRGRNSPLHF
-	TRBV12-3/TRBV12-4	TRBJ2-3	-	TGTGCCAGCAGCACTCTGGATACGCAGTATTTT	CASSTLDTQYF
-	TRBV9	TRBJ2-6	-	TGTGCCAGCAGCGTAGTGGCCCCCTCTGGGGCCAACGTCCTGACTTTC	CASSVVAPSGANVLTF
TRBD1	TRBV3-1	TRBJ1-4	once	TGTGCCAGCAGCCGGGGACAGCCAAATGAAAAACTGTTTTTT	CASSRGQPNEKLFF
-	TRBV12-5	TRBJ1-2	-	TGTGCTAGTGGTCCTCCCCAGGAACTGTATGGCTACACCTTC	CASGPPQELYGYTF
-	TRBV20-1	TRBJ2-1	-	TGCAGTGCTATTCGTGACAGCTACAATGAGCAGTTCTTC	CSAIRDSYNEQFF
-	TRBV20-1	TRBJ2-7	-	TGCAGTGCTGGCCCAGGGGGGGGGCGAGTGATAAACGAGCAGTACTTC	CSAGPGGGRVINEQYF
-	TRBV11-2	TRBJ2-2	-	TGTGCCAGCATGGGCGGAGACACCGGGGAGCTGTTTTTT	CASMGGDTGELFF
TRBD1	TRBV2	TRBJ2-3	-	TGTGCCAGCAGGAACAGGGGCGTGGCAGATACGCAGTATTTT	CASRNRGVADTQYF
TRBD2	TRBV29-1	TRBJ2-1	-	TGCAGCGTCAATCCCCTGGGGACTAGCGGGGAAAACAATGAGCAGTTCTTC	CSVNPLGTSGENNEQFF